Below, one T cell receptor beta chain is given with its context. CDR3 length equals 14 residues. Germline V CDR1 and CDR2: LGHNA, YNFKEQ. Deletions cut 3 bases from V and 4 bases from J, with 11 bases between. The data derive from a study of blood T cell repertoires in COVID-19. Study-wide background: Sites in the United States, Italy and Spain provided acute and convalescent COVID-19 samples. T cells, B-cell-depleted T cells, or PBMCs supplied cDNA or gDNA.

In the study's own analysis: Amplified reference gene primers provided the basis for estimating nucleated cell counts. Measured with immunoSEQ multiplex PCR; TCRdb has only the in-frame clones, and not every one. Clone size and V and J calls were adopted from that table, with D and trimming inferred from the DNA. The top ten hold around 6.9% of the sample, which has around 100,000 clones, roughly 84% seen once. J is TRBJ2-3 and V is TRBV4-2, with D tentatively TRBD2 (6 bases). The clonotype was recovered from a man in his 60s with acute or convalescent COVID-19. Sequenced: peripheral blood. CDR3 DNA sequence: TGTGCCAGCAGCCAGGCGTCTAGCGCAGATACGCAGTATTTT. Translated, it gives CASSQASSADTQYF.